This T cell receptor beta chain stems from a study of T cell responses to AZD1222 COVID-19 vaccine. The overall study: Second-dose recipients at about 4 or about 12 weeks were treated as one pooled group. The study's findings and limits: Recipients of AZD1222 seropositive at baseline numbered only 6 or 7. The breadth and depth of Spike-specific TCRs increased once two AZD1222 doses had been given. Donors were largely white British and mainly female; clonal diversity was possibly underestimated.

The method was immunoSEQ multiplex PCR; TCRdb's version includes in-frame clones alone and lacks a portion of them. Of over 150,000 clones in the sample, less than 95% were seen once. With regard to this clone: Its antigen is unknown.

Germline values: CDR1 SGDLS, CDR2 YYNGEE. This CDR3 has 15 residues. V dropped 1 base and J dropped 4 bases, with 14 bases sitting between them. This specimen was peripheral blood, taken on day 0 of AZD1222 vaccination. This chain links TRBV9 with TRBJ1-2, with D possibly TRBD1 on 5 matching bases. The TCR was taken from an adult in good health. CDR3 sequence reads: CASSVTTAPSYGYTF. The CDR3 DNA is TGTGCCAGCAGCGTAACGACAGCTCCTTCCTATGGCTACACCTTC.